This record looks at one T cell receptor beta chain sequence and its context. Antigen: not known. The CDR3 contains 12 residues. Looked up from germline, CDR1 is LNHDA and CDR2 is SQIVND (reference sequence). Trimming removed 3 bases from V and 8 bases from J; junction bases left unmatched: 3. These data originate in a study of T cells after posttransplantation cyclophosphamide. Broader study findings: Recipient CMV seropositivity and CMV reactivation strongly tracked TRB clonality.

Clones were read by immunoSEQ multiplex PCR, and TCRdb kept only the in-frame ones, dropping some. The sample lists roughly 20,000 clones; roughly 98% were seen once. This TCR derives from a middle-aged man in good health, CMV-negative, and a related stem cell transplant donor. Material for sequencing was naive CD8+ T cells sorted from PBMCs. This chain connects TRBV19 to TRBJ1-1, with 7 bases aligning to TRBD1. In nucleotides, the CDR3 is TGTGCCAGTAGTATGGACAGGAGGGAAGCTTTCTTT. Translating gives CASSMDRREAFF. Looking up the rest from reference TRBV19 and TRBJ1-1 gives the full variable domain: DGGITQSPKYLFRKEGQNVTLSCEQNLNHDAMYWYRQDPGQGLRLIYYSQIVNDFQKGDIAEGYSVSREKKESFPLTVTSAQKNPTAFYLCASSMDRREAFFGQGTRLTVV.